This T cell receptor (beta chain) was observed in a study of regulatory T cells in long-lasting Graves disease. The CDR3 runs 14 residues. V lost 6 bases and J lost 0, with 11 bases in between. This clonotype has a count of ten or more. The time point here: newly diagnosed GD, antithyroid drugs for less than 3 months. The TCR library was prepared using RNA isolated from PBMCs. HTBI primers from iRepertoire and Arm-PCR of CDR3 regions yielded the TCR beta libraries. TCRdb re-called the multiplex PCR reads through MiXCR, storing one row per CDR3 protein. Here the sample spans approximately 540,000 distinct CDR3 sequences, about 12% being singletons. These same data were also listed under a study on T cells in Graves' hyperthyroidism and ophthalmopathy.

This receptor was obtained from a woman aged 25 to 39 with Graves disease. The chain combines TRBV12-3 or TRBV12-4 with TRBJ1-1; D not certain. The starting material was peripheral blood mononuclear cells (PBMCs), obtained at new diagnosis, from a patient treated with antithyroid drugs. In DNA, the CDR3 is TGTGCCAGCAGCTTATCAGGAGTGAACACTGAAGCTTTCTTT. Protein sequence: CASSLSGVNTEAFF.